This T cell receptor (beta chain) comes out of a study of blood T cell repertoires in COVID-19. CDR1 MDHEN and CDR2 SYDVKM come from the germline V gene. The CDR3 sequence is 13 residues long. With 8 bases clipped from V and 5 bases from J, the junction kept 5 bases outside the gene matches. The table came from immunoSEQ multiplex PCR; TCRdb's copy has only in-frame clones and leaves some out. The sample holds fewer than 350,000 clones; about 85% are singletons and the top ten take under 2%. Recruits, aged roughly 18 to 95 years, lived in 24 US areas. The source material was PBMCs or T cells enriched from blood (not recorded which). The chain recombines TRBV28 with TRBJ2-7; TRBD1 agrees at 11 bases. This sequence was found in a woman aged 25 to 39 who had been exposed to COVID-19. The CDR3, as DNA: TGTGCCAGCGGGTCGGGACAGGGGGACGAGCAGTACTTC. As protein: CASGSGQGDEQYF.